The 23 T cell receptor beta chains below all came from one sample that was sequenced in a study of blood T cell repertoires in COVID-19. Sequenced by immunoSEQ multiplex PCR; TCRdb stores in-frame clones only, minus some. The table records hundreds of thousands of clones, roughly 87% of them present only once. The sample taken for sequencing was PBMCs or T cells enriched from blood (not recorded which). The receptors here all came from a woman aged 25-40 years who had recovered from COVID-19.

The CDR3 DNA is TGTGCCAGCAGCACCTTAGACAGTTTGGGGGAGACCCAGTACTTC. Protein product: CASSTLDSLGETQYF. The chain links TRBV3-1 (or the pseudogene TRBV3-2) to TRBJ2-5, with D perhaps matching TRBD1 (5 bases). V shed 5 bases and J shed 5 bases, with 18 bases lying between them. This CDR3 region has 15 residues. Germline V gene lookup returns CDR1 LGHDT and CDR2 YNNKEL (reference sequence).

V and J are TRBV6-5 and TRBJ2-7; no firm D call. The V and J ends lost 4 bases and 5 bases respectively, with 21 bases between them. The CDR3 sequence is 16 residues long. Germline V lookup: CDR1 MNHEY, CDR2 SVGAGI. The CDR3 protein is CASSFRPHVADNEQYF. DNA for the CDR3: TGTGCCAGCAGTTTCCGCCCCCACGTCGCGGATAACGAGCAGTACTTC.

J is TRBJ1-6 and V is TRBV9; no definite D call. The ends were cut back, 4 bases at V and 0 bases at J, with 5 bases in the middle. The CDR3 is 14 amino acids. In germline, CDR1 is SGDLS, CDR2 YYNGEE. This CDR3 is CASSLSSYNSPLHF. CDR3 coding DNA: TGTGCCAGCAGCCTAAGCTCCTATAATTCACCCCTCCACTTT.

The rearrangement links TRBV28 to TRBJ1-2; no firm D call. CDR3 size: 12 residues. Trimming removed 8 bases from V and 6 bases from J, with 13 bases in between. Germline-derived CDR1 and CDR2 are MDHEN and SYDVKM. CDR3 sequence reads: CASYSTSHGYTF. CDR3 DNA: TGTGCCAGCTACTCAACCTCCCATGGCTACACCTTC.

The chain links TRBV11-2 to TRBJ1-2; unclear D gene. This CDR3 spans 14 amino acids. The germline V gene has CDR1 SGHAT and CDR2 FQNNGV. Trimming pared 0 bases from V and 4 bases from J, leaving 9 bases between. CDR3 DNA sequence: TGTGCCAGCAGCTTAGATCAGGCTACCTATGGCTACACCTTC. Translated, it gives CASSLDQATYGYTF.

This chain joins TRBV13 and TRBJ2-7; 7 nucleotides match TRBD1. Losses at the gene ends were 3 bases for V and 0 bases for J; bases not matched to a gene: 5. The CDR3 contains 15 residues. Looked up from germline, CDR1 is PRHDT and CDR2 is FYEKMQ (reference sequence). This CDR3 reads CASSFWDSTSYEQYF. CDR3 DNA sequence: TGTGCCAGCAGCTTTTGGGACAGTACCTCCTACGAGCAGTACTTC.

The chain joins TRBV2 to TRBJ1-3; 7 bases fit TRBD1. The CDR3 length is 17 residues. The V gene's germline CDR1 is SNHLY and CDR2 FYNNEI. The junction had 10 bases not matched to a gene; V was cut back by 3 bases and J by 2 bases. CDR3 in DNA: TGTGCCAGCAGTGAGCAGACAGGGAGAGGGGCTGGAAACACCATATATTTT. Amino acid sequence: CASSEQTGRGAGNTIYF.

This chain links TRBV27 with TRBJ1-1, with TRBD1 matching 7 bases. The CDR3 has 13 amino acids. Germline CDR1 MNHEY, CDR2 SMNVEV (reference sequence). V was clipped by 6 bases and J by 5 bases; unmatched bases: 6. Written as DNA, the CDR3 is TGTGCCAGCAGGGACAGGCCGGGGACTGAAGCTTTCTTT. This gives the protein CASRDRPGTEAFF.

CDR3 DNA: TGTGCCAGCAGCCAAGATCCCCTCGGGGACACCGGGGAGCTGTTTTTT. Its protein is CASSQDPLGDTGELFF. The chain links TRBV4-2 to TRBJ2-2, with a weak D call TRBD2 (5 bases). This CDR3 is 16 amino acids long. Germline V gene data show CDR1 as LGHNA and CDR2 as YNFKEQ. V was pared by 0 bases and J by 3 bases, with 11 bases between.

This clone was counted a few times. This rearrangement joins TRBV5-1 to TRBJ2-1, with 7 bases that match TRBD1. V lost 4 bases to trimming and J lost 5 bases; unmatched junction nucleotides: 6. The CDR3 is 14 residues long. Germline CDR1 and CDR2: SGHRS and YFSETQ. CDR3 residues: CASSHPGQNNEQFF. The CDR3 bases are TGCGCCAGCAGCCACCCGGGACAGAACAATGAGCAGTTCTTC.

The chain joins TRBV11-3 to TRBJ2-1; 13 nucleotides match TRBD2. There are 18 residues in the CDR3. V was clipped by 1 base and J by 8 bases; unmatched bases: 11. Germline loops: CDR1 SGHNT, CDR2 YENEEA. CDR3 region: CASSLGPTSGGAFDEQFF. CDR3 nucleotides: TGTGCCAGCAGCTTAGGTCCAACTAGCGGGGGGGCCTTCGATGAGCAGTTCTTC.

This sequence joins TRBV5-1 and TRBJ2-7; TRBD2 matches at 12 bases. Germline CDR1 is SGHRS and CDR2 is YFSETQ. The CDR3 has 16 amino acids. With V trimmed by 3 bases and J by 4 bases, 8 bases remained unmatched. CDR3 DNA: TGCGCCAGCAGCTGGACTAGCGGGGAAGCAACTTACGAGCAGTACTTC. It specifies CASSWTSGEATYEQYF.

The CDR3, as DNA: TGTGCCAGTAGCCTTAGGACTAGCGGCACCGGGGAGCTGTTTTTT. Residues: CASSLRTSGTGELFF. The chain has TRBV19 and TRBJ2-2; TRBD2 aligns across 10 bases. The CDR3 is 15 residues long. Germline CDR1 reads LNHDA; CDR2 reads SQIVND (reference sequence). After removal of 6 bases from V and 4 bases from J, the junction contained 5 bases not matched to a gene.

The genes are TRBV3-1 (or the pseudogene TRBV3-2) and TRBJ1-1, with D unclear. The germline V and J ends were trimmed by 4 bases and 4 bases, with 16 bases remaining between them. This CDR3 region has 15 residues. Looked up from germline, CDR1 is LGHDT and CDR2 is YNNKEL (reference sequence). CDR3 in amino acids: CASSPYPRLVTEAFF. The DNA for the CDR3 is TGTGCCAGCAGCCCGTACCCCCGGTTGGTCACTGAAGCTTTCTTT.

The chain has TRBV7-6 and TRBJ1-1; D not certain. Trimming removed 6 bases from V and 5 bases from J, with 13 bases in between. This CDR3 has 13 residues. Germline loops: CDR1 SGHVS, CDR2 FNYEAQ. CDR3 loop: CASSFNGVTEAFF. CDR3 nucleotides: TGTGCCAGCAGTTTTAACGGGGTGACTGAAGCTTTCTTT.

The CDR3 coding sequence is TGTGCCTGGGGGACAGGTGATACCTACGAGCAGTACTTC. This codes for CAWGTGDTYEQYF. The rearrangement links TRBV30 to TRBJ2-7; 8 nucleotides agree with TRBD1. Germline V gene data show CDR1 as GTSNPN and CDR2 as SVGIG (reference sequence). The CDR3 length is 13 residues. Trimming at V came to 5 bases and at J to 2 bases, leaving 5 bases not matched to a gene.

The chain joins TRBV19 to TRBJ2-1; 7 bases line up with TRBD2. Losses at the gene ends were 7 bases for V and 5 bases for J; bases not matched to a gene: 8. The V gene's germline CDR1 is LNHDA and CDR2 SQIVND (reference sequence). This CDR3 is built from 14 residues. Written as DNA, the CDR3 is TGTGCCAGTACCAACCTAGCGGAGCACAATGAGCAGTTCTTC. This codes for CASTNLAEHNEQFF.

This sequence joins TRBV7-8 and TRBJ2-7; 7 nucleotides align to TRBD2. The CDR3 has 16 residues. The germline V gene has CDR1 SGHVS and CDR2 FQNEAQ. Trimming cost V 2 bases and J 1 base; bases outside gene matches: 8. CDR3 in amino acids: CASSLIASGDSYEQYF. As DNA, the CDR3 is TGTGCCAGCAGCTTAATCGCAAGCGGGGATTCCTACGAGCAGTACTTC.

J is TRBJ1-1 and V is TRBV9; possible D gene TRBD1, 6 bases. V was trimmed by 5 bases and J by 4 bases, leaving 15 bases between them. The CDR3 contains 14 residues. From germline, CDR1 is SGDLS and CDR2 YYNGEE. The DNA of the CDR3 is TGTGCCAGCAGGGGGACACTTGGGAGCACTGAAGCTTTCTTT. Residues: CASRGTLGSTEAFF.

The gene calls are TRBV6-6 and TRBJ1-4, with 7 bases fitting TRBD1. The CDR3 spans 16 residues. With V trimmed by 4 bases and J by 6 bases, 11 bases remained unmatched. Per germline, CDR1 MNHNY and CDR2 SVGAGI (reference sequence). CDR3 loop: CASSSALGQIYEKLFF. The CDR3 bases are TGTGCCAGCAGTTCGGCCCTGGGACAGATTTATGAAAAACTGTTTTTT.

This chain connects TRBV9 to TRBJ1-5; 7 bases agree with TRBD1. The V and J ends lost 0 bases and 6 bases, in that order; junction bases with no gene match: 3. Germline-derived CDR1 and CDR2 are SGDLS and YYNGEE. This CDR3 region has 14 residues. The CDR3 spells CASSVGQGFQPQHF. CDR3 DNA: TGTGCCAGCAGCGTAGGACAGGGCTTTCAGCCCCAGCATTTT.

J is TRBJ1-1 and V is TRBV19; the D is unclear. The CDR3 runs 13 residues. V dropped 1 base and J dropped 11 bases, with 14 bases sitting between them. Germline V CDR1 and CDR2: LNHDA, SQIVND (reference sequence). In nucleotides, the CDR3 is TGTGCCAGTAGTATAGCCCTTACTTCCGTGGCTTTCTTT. This translates into CASSIALTSVAFF.

This chain connects TRBV19 to TRBJ1-5, with unresolved D. Germline-derived CDR1 and CDR2 are LNHDA and SQIVND (reference sequence). This CDR3 spans 16 amino acids. Trimming cost V 5 bases and J 6 bases, with 20 bases left between them. The CDR3 nucleotides read TGTGCCAGTAGTTCGCACCCCGGGGAAGGAAGTCAGCCCCAGCATTTT. Amino acids: CASSSHPGEGSQPQHF.